This TCR beta chain was retrieved from a study of blood T cell repertoires in COVID-19. Overall study: From T cells, B-cell-depleted T cells, or PBMCs came the material, which was cDNA or gDNA.

Sequenced by immunoSEQ multiplex PCR; TCRdb stores in-frame clones only, minus some. The sample lists about 330,000 clones; 65% to 85% were seen once. The germline V gene encodes CDR1 MNHNY and CDR2 SVGAGI (reference sequence). This CDR3 contains 15 residues. V dropped 0 bases and J dropped 6; count of bases not matched to a gene: 2. Material: peripheral blood. The rearrangement links TRBV6-6 to TRBJ2-2; 9 nucleotides align to TRBD1. This TCR was sampled from a woman in her forties or fifties with acute or convalescent COVID-19. The CDR3 loop is CASSYSGQGPGELFF. The CDR3 DNA reads TGTGCCAGCAGTTACTCGGGACAGGGTCCCGGGGAGCTGTTTTTT.